A selection of T cell receptor beta chains follows, all from one sample in a study of cytomegalovirus exposure and HLA in healthy donors. Produced via immunoSEQ multiplex PCR; TCRdb's table is partial and in-frame only. The sample includes 350,000 or so clones, 70% to 90% seen only once; the top ten take 0.75% to 0.85%. Input material: PBMCs. The receptors derive from a woman in her late teens or twenties in good health and CMV-seronegative. Both conserved end residues are part of each CDR3. A D gene is named only where the DNA matches it firmly. A clone size is listed for some rows: how often the clone was seen (once, few, many), or a class if it is expanded.

size	V	D	J	DNA	CDR3
NA	TRBV2	TRBD1	TRBJ2-2	TGTGCCAGCAGTGAAGAGACAGGGGCCTTGAACACCGGGGAGCTGTTTTTT	CASSEETGALNTGELFF
NA	TRBV5-6	TRBD1	TRBJ2-1	TGTGCCAGCAGCTTGGAGGGACAGGCCTACAATGAGCAGTTCTTC	CASSLEGQAYNEQFF
NA	TRBV9	TRBD2	TRBJ2-3	TGTGCCAGCAGCCAAGGACTAGCGGAGGATTCGGATACGCAGTATTTT	CASSQGLAEDSDTQYF
NA	TRBV6-5	NA	TRBJ1-1	TGTGCCAGTCGTTCGGGGAGCACTTACACTGAAGCTTTCTTT	CASRSGSTYTEAFF
NA	TRBV7-6	TRBD2	TRBJ2-5	TGTGCCAGCAGCTCCCATAGCGGGAATCCCCAAGAGACCCAGTACTTC	CASSSHSGNPQETQYF
NA	TRBV4-3	NA	TRBJ1-5	TGCGCCAGCAGCCAAGACGGCGGCGGGGGTCAGCCCCAGCATTTT	CASSQDGGGGQPQHF
once	TRBV27	NA	TRBJ2-7	TGTGCCAGCAGTTTATCGTCAAGCGGGTATAGCTCCTACGAGCAGTACTTC	CASSLSSSGYSSYEQYF
NA	TRBV6-1	TRBD1	TRBJ1-2	TGTGCCAGCAGTGAACACAGGGGAAGTGATGGCTACACCTTC	CASSEHRGSDGYTF
NA	TRBV11-3	TRBD1	TRBJ2-7	TGTGCCAGCAGCTTACGGCAGGGGGCTTACGAGCAGTACTTC	CASSLRQGAYEQYF
NA	TRBV20-1	NA	TRBJ1-2	TGCAGTGCTAGCGACTATGGCTACACCTTC	CSASDYGYTF
NA	TRBV5-6	NA	TRBJ2-3	TGTGCCAGCAGCGGCCACGCAGATACGCAGTATTTT	CASSGHADTQYF
NA	TRBV7-3	TRBD1	TRBJ2-2	TGTGCCAGCCGACCGACAGGGGGCACCGGGGAGCTGTTTTTT	CASRPTGGTGELFF
NA	TRBV10-3	NA	TRBJ2-3	TGTGCCAACAGACAGGAGATCACAGATACGCAGTATTTT	CANRQEITDTQYF
NA	TRBV2	TRBD1	TRBJ2-7	TGTGCCAGCGACGGGACAGGGGCTTCCTACGAGCAGTACTTC	CASDGTGASYEQYF
NA	TRBV28	NA	TRBJ1-4	TGTGCCAGCAGTCCGGGGGGTACTAATGAAAAACTGTTTTTT	CASSPGGTNEKLFF
NA	TRBV18	NA	TRBJ2-1	TGTGCCAGCTCTCTGGACTTAGAACACAATGAGCAGTTCTTC	CASSLDLEHNEQFF
NA	TRBV9	NA	TRBJ2-2	TGTGCCAGCAGCGTCCTAGGGACACCCAACACCGGGGAGCTGTTTTTT	CASSVLGTPNTGELFF
few	TRBV7-2	TRBD1	TRBJ1-2	TGTGCCAGCAGCCCGGGACAGGGGAACCATGGCTACACCTTC	CASSPGQGNHGYTF